The 5 T cell receptor beta chains below come from one sample, sequenced in a study of blood T cell repertoires in COVID-19. The repertoire was sequenced with immunoSEQ multiplex PCR; TCRdb's copy has only in-frame clones and lacks some. The table records 75,000 to 95,000 clones, roughly 84% of them present only once. Sequenced: peripheral blood. The receptors were sampled from an elderly woman with acute or convalescent COVID-19.

This clone has more than one count but fewer than ten. This rearrangement joins TRBV7-8 to TRBJ2-3, with TRBD2 identical over 8 bases. V shed 2 bases and J 6 bases; nucleotides not matched to a gene: 7. The CDR3 length is 15 residues. Germline assignment: CDR1 SGHVS and CDR2 FQNEAQ. The DNA for the CDR3 is TGTGCCAGCAGCTTAAGCGGGAGTATGTCCGATACGCAGTATTTT. It yields the protein CASSLSGSMSDTQYF.

This chain uses TRBV18 with TRBJ2-3, with TRBD2 identical over 8 bases. J was trimmed by 0 bases and V by 0 bases; bases with no gene match: 2. The germline CDR1 and CDR2 sequences are KGHSH and LQKENI. This CDR3 region has 16 residues. The CDR3 sequence: CASSPPLAGSTDTQYF. The CDR3 DNA sequence: TGTGCCAGCTCACCACCGTTAGCGGGGAGCACAGATACGCAGTATTTT.

This clone was observed once. The chain is built from TRBV14 and TRBJ1-1, with 8 nucleotides matching TRBD1. After removal of 3 bases from V and 6 bases from J, the junction contained 6 bases not matched to a gene. Germline loops: CDR1 SGHDN, CDR2 FVKESK. The CDR3 is 14 amino acids. The CDR3 bases are TGTGCCAGCAGCCACAGGGGGCGGGGAGCTGAAGCTTTCTTT. This sequence encodes CASSHRGRGAEAFF. The full variable domain, its missing parts supplied by reference TRBV14 and TRBJ1-1, is EAGVTQFPSHSVIEKGQTVTLRCDPISGHDNLYWYRRVMGKEIKFLLHFVKESKQDESGMPNNRFLAERTGGTYSTLKVQPAELEDSGVYFCASSHRGRGAEAFFGQGTRLTVV.

This clone was seen just once. The rearrangement joins TRBV4-3 to TRBJ1-5; 10 bases are shared with TRBD1. The V gene's germline CDR1 is LGHNA and CDR2 YSLEER. V shed 0 bases and J 11 bases; nucleotides not matched to a gene: 10. This CDR3 contains 16 residues. The DNA of the CDR3 is TGCGCCAGCAGCCAAGATCGTCGACAGGGGGCCGCGGCCCAGCATTTT. Translation: CASSQDRRQGAAAQHF.

The chain's CDR3 is CASCNLGQGNSPLHF. Here the CDR3 DNA reads TGTGCCAGTTGCAATTTGGGACAGGGGAATTCACCCCTCCACTTT. The chain combines TRBV18 with TRBJ1-6, with TRBD1 matching over 10 bases. The trim removed 9 bases at V and 7 bases at J, leaving 9 bases unmatched. The V gene's germline CDR1 is KGHSH and CDR2 LQKENI. This CDR3 has 15 amino acids.